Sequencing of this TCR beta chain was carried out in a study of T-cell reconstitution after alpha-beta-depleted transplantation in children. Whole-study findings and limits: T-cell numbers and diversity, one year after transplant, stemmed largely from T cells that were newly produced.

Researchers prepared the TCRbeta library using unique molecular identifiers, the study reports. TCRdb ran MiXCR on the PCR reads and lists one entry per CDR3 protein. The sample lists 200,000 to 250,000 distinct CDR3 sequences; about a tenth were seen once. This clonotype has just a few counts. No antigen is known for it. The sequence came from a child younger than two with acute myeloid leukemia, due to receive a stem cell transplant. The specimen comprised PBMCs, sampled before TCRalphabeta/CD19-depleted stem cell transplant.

The CDR3 nucleotides read TGTGCCAGCAGTCTCGAGGGGGATTCATCACCCCTCCACTTT. Translation gives CASSLEGDSSPLHF. The V and J genes are TRBV6-5 and TRBJ1-6; D is perhaps TRBD1 (6 bases). V lost 5 bases and J lost 10, with 15 bases in between. The V gene's germline CDR1 is MNHEY and CDR2 SVGAGI. This CDR3 contains 14 residues.